These 4 T cell receptor beta chains share one sample of origin, sequenced in a study of T cell changes during pregnancy in multiple sclerosis. Some clones are missing from TCRdb's copy, which holds only in-frame ones; the method was immunoSEQ multiplex PCR. The data contain 55,000 to 70,000 clones, over 75% of them seen just once; the ten biggest clones take up roughly 2.1%. The sequencing here drew on peripheral blood, taken in the first trimester of pregnancy. Receptors were obtained from a female donor in good health, enrolled as a control in a pregnancy study.

The chain links TRBV5-1 to TRBJ2-1; D not certain. Trimming took off 2 bases at V and 5 bases at J, with 8 bases between the two ends. The CDR3 sequence is 13 residues long. Germline V gene data show CDR1 as SGHRS and CDR2 as YFSETQ. DNA of the CDR3: TGCGCCAGCAGCTTCGACTCGCACAATGAGCAGTTCTTC. It is translated as CASSFDSHNEQFF.

The chain joins TRBV5-8 to TRBJ2-7; the D is unclear. The V gene's germline CDR1 is SGHTS and CDR2 YDEGEE. CDR3 length equals 15 residues. Trimming removed 0 bases from V and 1 base from J, with 11 bases in between. The DNA of the CDR3 is TGTGCCAGCAGCTTGGCTCGATCGACATCCTACGAGCAGTACTTC. This encodes CASSLARSTSYEQYF.

The chain is built from TRBV6-1 and TRBJ2-7, with 10 bases aligning to TRBD2. Germline CDR1 and CDR2: MNHNS and SASEGT. This CDR3 contains 14 residues. The V segment lost 7 bases and the J segment 9 bases; nucleotides outside the gene matches: 12. The CDR3 DNA sequence: TGTGCCAGCATAGGAGCTAGCGGGAGAACAGGGCAGTACTTC. Translating gives CASIGASGRTGQYF.

The rearrangement joins TRBV5-1 to TRBJ2-7; TRBD2 is a possible D gene (5 bases). The germline V gene encodes CDR1 SGHRS and CDR2 YFSETQ. There are 14 residues in the CDR3. V was trimmed by 4 bases and J by 1 base, leaving 12 bases between them. CDR3 DNA: TGCGCCAGCAGCCCCCTTGGCGGGTCCTACGAGCAGTACTTC. Its protein product is CASSPLGGSYEQYF.